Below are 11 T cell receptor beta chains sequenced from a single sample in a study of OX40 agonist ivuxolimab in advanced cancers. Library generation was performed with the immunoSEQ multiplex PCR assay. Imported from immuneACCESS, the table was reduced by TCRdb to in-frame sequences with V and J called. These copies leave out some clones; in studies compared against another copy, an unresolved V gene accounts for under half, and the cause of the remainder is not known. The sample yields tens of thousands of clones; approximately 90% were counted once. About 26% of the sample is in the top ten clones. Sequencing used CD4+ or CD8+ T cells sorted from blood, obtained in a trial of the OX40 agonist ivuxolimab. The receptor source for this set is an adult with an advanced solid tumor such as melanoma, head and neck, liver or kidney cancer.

This CDR3 is CASSPERPRYNEQFF. The CDR3 coding sequence is TGTGCCAGCTCACCCGAGCGACCGCGGTACAATGAGCAGTTCTTC. The genes are TRBV18 and TRBJ2-1; D remains unclear. The CDR3 contains 15 residues. V was trimmed by 3 bases and J by 4 bases, leaving 13 bases between them. Germline CDR1 KGHSH, CDR2 LQKENI.

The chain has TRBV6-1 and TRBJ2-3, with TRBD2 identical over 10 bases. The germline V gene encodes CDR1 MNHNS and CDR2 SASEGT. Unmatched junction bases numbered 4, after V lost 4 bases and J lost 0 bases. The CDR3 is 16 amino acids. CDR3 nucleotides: TGTGCCAGCAGTGGTCTAGCGGGGGAGAGCACAGATACGCAGTATTTT. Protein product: CASSGLAGESTDTQYF.

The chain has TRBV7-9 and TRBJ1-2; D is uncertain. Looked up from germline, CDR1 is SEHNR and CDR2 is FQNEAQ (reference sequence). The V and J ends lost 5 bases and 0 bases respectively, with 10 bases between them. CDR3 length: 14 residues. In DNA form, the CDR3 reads TGTGCCAGCAGCCTGATTGTAGCTAACTATGGCTACACCTTC. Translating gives CASSLIVANYGYTF. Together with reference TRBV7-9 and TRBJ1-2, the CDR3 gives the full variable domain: DTGVSQNPRHKITKRGQNVTFRCDPISEHNRLYWYRQTLGQGPEFLTYFQNEAQLEKSRLLSDRFSAERPKGSFSTLEIQRTEQGDSAMYLCASSLIVANYGYTFGSGTRLTVV.

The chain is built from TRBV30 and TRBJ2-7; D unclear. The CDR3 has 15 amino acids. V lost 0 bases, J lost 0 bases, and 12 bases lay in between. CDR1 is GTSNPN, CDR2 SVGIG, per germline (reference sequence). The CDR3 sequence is CAWSVQMGTSYEQYF. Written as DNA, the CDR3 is TGTGCCTGGAGTGTACAGATGGGCACCTCCTACGAGCAGTACTTC.

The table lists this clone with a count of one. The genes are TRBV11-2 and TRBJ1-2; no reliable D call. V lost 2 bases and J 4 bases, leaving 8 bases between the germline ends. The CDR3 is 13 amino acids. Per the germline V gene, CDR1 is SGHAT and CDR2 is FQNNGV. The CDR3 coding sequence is TGTGCCAGCAGCTTATATGGCGGCTATGGCTACACCTTC. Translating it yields CASSLYGGYGYTF.

CDR3 residues: CASSYSSTPGGNEQFF. For the CDR3, the DNA is TGTGCCAGCAGTTACTCGTCCACTCCAGGGGGCAATGAGCAGTTCTTC. This chain links TRBV6-5 with TRBJ2-1; TRBD1 agrees at 7 bases. The trim removed 0 bases at V and 6 bases at J, leaving 8 bases unmatched. The CDR3 loop spans 16 amino acids. Germline CDR1 and CDR2: MNHEY and SVGAGI.

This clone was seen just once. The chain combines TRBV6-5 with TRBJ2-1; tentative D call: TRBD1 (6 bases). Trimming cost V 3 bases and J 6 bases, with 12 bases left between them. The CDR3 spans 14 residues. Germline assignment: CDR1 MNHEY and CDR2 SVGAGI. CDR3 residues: CASSYPGTTNEQFF. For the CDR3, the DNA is TGTGCCAGCAGTTATCCCGGGACAACCAATGAGCAGTTCTTC.

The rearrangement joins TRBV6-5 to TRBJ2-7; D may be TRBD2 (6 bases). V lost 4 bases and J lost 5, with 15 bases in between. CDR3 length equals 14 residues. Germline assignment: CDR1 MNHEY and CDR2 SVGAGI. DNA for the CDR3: TGTGCCAGCAGTTCCTCGCGCTGGACTAACGAGCAGTACTTC. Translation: CASSSSRWTNEQYF.

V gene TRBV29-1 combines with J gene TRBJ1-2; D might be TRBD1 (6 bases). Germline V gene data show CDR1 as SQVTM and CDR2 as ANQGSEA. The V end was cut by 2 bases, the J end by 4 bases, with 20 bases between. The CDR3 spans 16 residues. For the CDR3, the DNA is TGCAGCGTTGAACCGGCAGGGGACATACCAATCTATGGCTACACCTTC. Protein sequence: CSVEPAGDIPIYGYTF.

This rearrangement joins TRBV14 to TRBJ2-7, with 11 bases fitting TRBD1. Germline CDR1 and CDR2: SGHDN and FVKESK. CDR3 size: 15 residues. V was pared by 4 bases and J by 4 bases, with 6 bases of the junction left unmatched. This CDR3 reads CASSRRDRGIYEQYF. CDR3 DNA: TGTGCCAGCAGCCGAAGGGACAGGGGGATTTACGAGCAGTACTTC.

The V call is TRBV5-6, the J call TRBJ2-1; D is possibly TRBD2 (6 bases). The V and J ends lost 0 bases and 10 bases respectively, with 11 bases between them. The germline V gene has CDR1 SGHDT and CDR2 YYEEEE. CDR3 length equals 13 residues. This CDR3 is CASSLELAAEQFF. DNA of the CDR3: TGTGCCAGCAGCTTGGAACTAGCAGCGGAGCAGTTCTTC.